This T cell receptor beta chain is drawn from a study of blood T cell repertoires in COVID-19. About the research overall: The analysed material was cDNA or gDNA that came from T cells, B-cell-depleted T cells, or PBMCs.

The CDR3 spans 14 residues. Trimming stripped 3 bases from V and 4 bases from J, with 12 bases between. CDR1 MDHEN and CDR2 SYDVKM come from the germline V gene. Per the authors' pipeline: Estimation of nucleated cell counts was performed using reference gene primer amplification. Profiling relied on immunoSEQ multiplex PCR, and the TCRdb table lists in-frame clones only, not all of them. V and J calls and clone size are as listed in that table; D and trimming were resolved from the DNA. The sample holds under 150,000 clones, approximately 90% seen once. On this clone: Other DNA variants within this sample encode the same CDR3.

Material: PBMCs or T cells enriched from blood (not recorded which). V and J are TRBV28 and TRBJ1-2, with D unclear. This clonotype originated in a young woman with acute COVID-19. The CDR3 bases are TGTGCCAGCAGTTTTCCGCAAGGAGGCTATGGCTACACCTTC. It translates to CASSFPQGGYGYTF.